The present T cell receptor beta chain was sequenced within a study of PD-1 blockade in mismatch repair-deficient tumors. On the study more broadly: Enrolled about 2013-2016, patients had progressing, pretreated mismatch repair-deficient cancers of about a dozen types. Study-wide findings and caveats: After pembrolizumab, tumor-resident clones rose rapidly, then generally contracted before radiologic responses.

To note about this clone: Antigen: not known.

Sequenced by immunoSEQ multiplex PCR; TCRdb stores in-frame clones only, minus some. The sample lists about 49,000 clones, around 77% occurring once. The CDR3 is 12 residues long. Germline V gene sequence: CDR1 SEHNR, CDR2 FQNEAQ (reference sequence). Trimming cost V 4 bases and J 5 bases, with 9 bases left between them. Every patient had mismatch repair deficiency by PCR or immunohistochemistry. Sequenced here: PBMCs, sampled before pembrolizumab treatment. J is TRBJ2-7 and V is TRBV7-9; D not certain. The source is an adult with mismatch repair-deficient cancer. This chain's CDR3 is CASSYGSDEQYF. The CDR3 DNA follows: TGTGCCAGCAGCTACGGAAGCGACGAGCAGTACTTC.